This is a list of T cell receptor beta chains from one sample in a study of control samples from healthy donors and cancer patients. The assay was immunoSEQ multiplex PCR, and TCRdb's table has in-frame clones only and misses some. In the table there are about 95,000 clones, 91% of which are singletons. Sequencing input: blood. The receptor set was obtained from a woman younger than 45 in good health. Each CDR3 is given with its conserved first and last residue. The order of the fields is J gene, V gene, clone size, D gene, CDR3 DNA, CDR3 protein. A D gene is named only where the DNA matches it firmly. Only some rows state a clone size, as once, few, many or a class for expanded clones.

J gene: TRBJ2-5; V gene: TRBV7-9; clone size: NA; D gene: NA; CDR3 DNA: TGTGCCAGCGCCTCTGGAGCGGTCCAAGAGACCCAGTACTTC; CDR3 protein: CASASGAVQETQYF
J gene: TRBJ2-2; V gene: TRBV7-2; clone size: NA; D gene: TRBD2; CDR3 DNA: TGTGCCAGCAGCCGGGGACTAGCGGGAGTAAACGGGGAGCTGTTTTTT; CDR3 protein: CASSRGLAGVNGELFF
J gene: TRBJ1-2; V gene: TRBV6-5; clone size: once; D gene: NA; CDR3 DNA: TGTGCCAGCAGTTCGGTCCCGAGTCCGGGTAACTATGGCTACACCTTC; CDR3 protein: CASSSVPSPGNYGYTF
J gene: TRBJ1-1; V gene: TRBV10-2; clone size: NA; D gene: NA; CDR3 DNA: TGCGCCAGCAAGAGCAGGATGAACACTGAAGCTTTCTTT; CDR3 protein: CASKSRMNTEAFF
J gene: TRBJ1-5; V gene: TRBV28; clone size: NA; D gene: NA; CDR3 DNA: TGTGCCAGCAGTTTACCCAGAGTTAGCAATCAGCCCCAGCATTTT; CDR3 protein: CASSLPRVSNQPQHF
J gene: TRBJ2-7; V gene: TRBV11-3; clone size: NA; D gene: TRBD2; CDR3 DNA: TGTGCCAGCAGCTTAGGCGCGACTAGCGGGAGCGAGCAGTACTTC; CDR3 protein: CASSLGATSGSEQYF
J gene: TRBJ2-7; V gene: TRBV7-2; clone size: NA; D gene: TRBD1; CDR3 DNA: TGTGCCAGCAGCTCAGGGGGCTACCCCTCCTACGAGCAGTACTTC; CDR3 protein: CASSSGGYPSYEQYF
J gene: TRBJ1-2; V gene: TRBV19; clone size: few; D gene: TRBD1; CDR3 DNA: TGTGCCAGTAGTATAGCAGGGACAGGGGGATATGGCTACACCTTC; CDR3 protein: CASSIAGTGGYGYTF
J gene: TRBJ1-1; V gene: TRBV30; clone size: NA; D gene: NA; CDR3 DNA: TGTGCCTGGAGTAGGATGAACACTGAAGCTTTCTTT; CDR3 protein: CAWSRMNTEAFF
J gene: TRBJ1-1; V gene: TRBV11-2; clone size: NA; D gene: NA; CDR3 DNA: TGTGCCAGCAGCCCTCCTCCTATCACTGAAGCTTTCTTT; CDR3 protein: CASSPPPITEAFF
J gene: TRBJ1-5; V gene: TRBV19; clone size: NA; D gene: NA; CDR3 DNA: TGTGCCAGTAGGACCACGTCCGGTTATAGCAATCAGCCCCAGCATTTT; CDR3 protein: CASRTTSGYSNQPQHF
J gene: TRBJ2-7; V gene: TRBV29-1; clone size: NA; D gene: NA; CDR3 DNA: TGCAGCGTCCGACAGGTCTACGAGCAGTACTTC; CDR3 protein: CSVRQVYEQYF
J gene: TRBJ1-1; V gene: TRBV6-6; clone size: once; D gene: TRBD1; CDR3 DNA: TGTGCCAGCAGTCCAAGGGGGCGATATAACCTGAGGGGCACTGAAGCTTTCTTT; CDR3 protein: CASSPRGRYNLRGTEAFF
J gene: TRBJ1-5; V gene: TRBV27; clone size: once; D gene: NA; CDR3 DNA: TGTGCCAGCAGCCCAAGGACAGCCAATCAGCCCCAGCATTTT; CDR3 protein: CASSPRTANQPQHF
J gene: TRBJ2-1; V gene: TRBV2; clone size: NA; D gene: NA; CDR3 DNA: TGTGCCAGCAGTGTAGTGCTAGGCAGGATGAATGAGCAGTTCTTC; CDR3 protein: CASSVVLGRMNEQFF
J gene: TRBJ1-1; V gene: TRBV5-6; clone size: NA; D gene: TRBD1; CDR3 DNA: TGTGCCAGCAGCTTTTGGGGGACAGGGGGACTGAACACTGAAGCTTTCTTT; CDR3 protein: CASSFWGTGGLNTEAFF
J gene: TRBJ1-4; V gene: TRBV11-2; clone size: NA; D gene: NA; CDR3 DNA: TGTGCCAGCAGCCCGGGATCCGCTAATGAAAAACTGTTTTTT; CDR3 protein: CASSPGSANEKLFF
J gene: TRBJ2-1; V gene: TRBV5-1; clone size: once; D gene: NA; CDR3 DNA: TGCGCCAGCCGAGAACGGGGGAGCTCCTACAATGAGCAGTTCTTC; CDR3 protein: CASRERGSSYNEQFF
J gene: TRBJ2-7; V gene: TRBV7-7; clone size: NA; D gene: TRBD1; CDR3 DNA: TGTGCCAGCAGCCCCGGGACAGGGGGCTACGAGCAGTACTTC; CDR3 protein: CASSPGTGGYEQYF
J gene: TRBJ1-5; V gene: TRBV2; clone size: NA; D gene: NA; CDR3 DNA: TGTGCCAGCAGTGATTCCGGGGAGCCCCAGCATTTT; CDR3 protein: CASSDSGEPQHF
J gene: TRBJ2-5; V gene: TRBV7-2; clone size: NA; D gene: NA; CDR3 DNA: TGTGCCAGCAGCTCGGACTTGGGGGAGACCCAGTACTTC; CDR3 protein: CASSSDLGETQYF
J gene: TRBJ2-1; V gene: TRBV19; clone size: NA; D gene: TRBD2; CDR3 DNA: TGTGCCAGTCTTGGAGCGGGAGAGAGGCATGAGCAGTTCTTC; CDR3 protein: CASLGAGERHEQFF
J gene: TRBJ2-5; V gene: TRBV28; clone size: NA; D gene: NA; CDR3 DNA: TGTGCCAGCAGTAAACAAAGGGGTTACGCGGGCCAAGAGACCCAGTACTTC; CDR3 protein: CASSKQRGYAGQETQYF
J gene: TRBJ1-6; V gene: TRBV28; clone size: NA; D gene: TRBD1; CDR3 DNA: TGTGCCAGCAGTTTATGGGGTGGACAGGGTTATAATTCACCCCTCCACTTT; CDR3 protein: CASSLWGGQGYNSPLHF
J gene: TRBJ1-1; V gene: TRBV9; clone size: NA; D gene: NA; CDR3 DNA: TGTGCCAGCAGCCCCTACCCAAATGAAGCTTTCTTT; CDR3 protein: CASSPYPNEAFF
J gene: TRBJ1-2; V gene: TRBV5-1; clone size: NA; D gene: TRBD1; CDR3 DNA: TGCGCCAGCAGCGGTCACAGGGGAGACGCATATGGCTACACCTTC; CDR3 protein: CASSGHRGDAYGYTF
J gene: TRBJ1-1; V gene: TRBV19; clone size: NA; D gene: NA; CDR3 DNA: TGTGCCAGTAGTATGAGGGCGGCAGGGGCTCGTACTGAAGCTTTCTTT; CDR3 protein: CASSMRAAGARTEAFF
J gene: TRBJ1-2; V gene: TRBV12-3/TRBV12-4; clone size: few; D gene: NA; CDR3 DNA: TGTGCCAGCAGTTTGGACGTATACGGCTACACCTTC; CDR3 protein: CASSLDVYGYTF
J gene: TRBJ1-5; V gene: TRBV12-3/TRBV12-4; clone size: NA; D gene: NA; CDR3 DNA: TGTGCCAGCAGTCCCGAGGTCCGGGGCCCCCAGCATTTT; CDR3 protein: CASSPEVRGPQHF
J gene: TRBJ1-1; V gene: TRBV28; clone size: NA; D gene: NA; CDR3 DNA: TGTGCCATTAACAGGAACACTGAAGCTTTCTTT; CDR3 protein: CAINRNTEAFF
J gene: TRBJ1-1; V gene: TRBV11-3; clone size: NA; D gene: TRBD1; CDR3 DNA: TGTGCCAGCAGCTTTTCACAGGGGGCGATTGCTTTCTTT; CDR3 protein: CASSFSQGAIAFF
J gene: TRBJ2-3; V gene: TRBV28; clone size: NA; D gene: TRBD2; CDR3 DNA: TGTGCCAGCAGTCAGGGTCTTCTAGCGGGGAGGAGCACAGATACGCAGTATTTT; CDR3 protein: CASSQGLLAGRSTDTQYF
J gene: TRBJ2-3; V gene: TRBV9; clone size: NA; D gene: NA; CDR3 DNA: TGTGCCAGCAGCCTCGAGGGGATAACAGATACGCAGTATTTT; CDR3 protein: CASSLEGITDTQYF
J gene: TRBJ1-4; V gene: TRBV5-4; clone size: NA; D gene: TRBD1; CDR3 DNA: TGTGCCAGCAGCTTAGATCCACAGGGGTCCAATGAAAAACTGTTTTTT; CDR3 protein: CASSLDPQGSNEKLFF
J gene: TRBJ2-1; V gene: TRBV6-5; clone size: NA; D gene: NA; CDR3 DNA: TGTGCCAGCAGGACTACTGACTCCTACAATGAGCAGTTCTTC; CDR3 protein: CASRTTDSYNEQFF
J gene: TRBJ1-6; V gene: TRBV27; clone size: NA; D gene: NA; CDR3 DNA: TGTGCCAGCAGTTTATCCAGGGCATTCGGAGGTAATTCACCCCTCCACTTT; CDR3 protein: CASSLSRAFGGNSPLHF
J gene: TRBJ2-7; V gene: TRBV2; clone size: NA; D gene: NA; CDR3 DNA: TGTGCCAGCAGGGGGTCTGGGACGGATATATACGAGCAGTACTTC; CDR3 protein: CASRGSGTDIYEQYF
J gene: TRBJ2-5; V gene: TRBV30; clone size: NA; D gene: TRBD1; CDR3 DNA: TGTGCCTGGAGTGTAAACAGGGGGCCGCTAGAGACCCAGTACTTC; CDR3 protein: CAWSVNRGPLETQYF
J gene: TRBJ1-1; V gene: TRBV5-1; clone size: NA; D gene: TRBD1; CDR3 DNA: TGCGCCAGCAGCTTGGGCCTGGACAGGCGCAACATGAACACTGAAGCTTTCTTT; CDR3 protein: CASSLGLDRRNMNTEAFF
J gene: TRBJ1-3; V gene: TRBV11-2; clone size: NA; D gene: NA; CDR3 DNA: TGTGCCAGCAGCTTAGAACTTCGTCAGGGTGGAAACACCATATATTTT; CDR3 protein: CASSLELRQGGNTIYF
J gene: TRBJ1-2; V gene: TRBV19; clone size: NA; D gene: TRBD1; CDR3 DNA: TGTGCCAGTAGGCCGACAGGGGACCATGGCTACACCTTC; CDR3 protein: CASRPTGDHGYTF
J gene: TRBJ1-1; V gene: TRBV7-9; clone size: NA; D gene: NA; CDR3 DNA: TGTGCCAGCAGCTTAGAAGGGAACACTGAAGCTTTCTTT; CDR3 protein: CASSLEGNTEAFF
J gene: TRBJ1-6; V gene: TRBV15; clone size: NA; D gene: NA; CDR3 DNA: TGTGCCACCGGGGGGGTACGGAATTCACCCCTCCACTTT; CDR3 protein: CATGGVRNSPLHF
J gene: TRBJ2-3; V gene: TRBV9; clone size: NA; D gene: NA; CDR3 DNA: TGTGCCAGCAGCGCCCGGGGAAAGAATCCAGATACGCAGTATTTT; CDR3 protein: CASSARGKNPDTQYF
J gene: TRBJ1-5; V gene: TRBV6-5; clone size: NA; D gene: NA; CDR3 DNA: TGTGCCAGCAGTTACACGTACAATCAGCCCCAGCATTTT; CDR3 protein: CASSYTYNQPQHF